This entry describes one T cell receptor (beta chain). These data are taken from a study of blood T cell repertoires in COVID-19. The overall study: There were acute and convalescent COVID-19 samples, and they came from the United States, Italy and Spain. T cells, B-cell-depleted T cells, or PBMCs provided the cDNA or gDNA that served as material.

Per the authors' pipeline: Nucleated cell number was recorded as an estimate derived from reference gene primer amplification. Some clones are missing from TCRdb's copy, which holds only in-frame ones; the method was immunoSEQ multiplex PCR. V and J calls and clone size are as listed in that table; D and trimming were resolved from the DNA. The sample has some 200,000 clones; 84% are singletons. In germline, CDR1 is SGHTA, CDR2 FQGNSA. CDR3 size: 13 residues. With 8 bases removed from V and 6 bases from J, the gap between germline ends came to 14 bases. The Seattle site enrolled patients during active infection and followed them longitudinally.

The genes are TRBV7-2 and TRBJ2-1; maybe TRBD1 (5 bases). Sequencing was done on a sample of peripheral blood. The receptor was derived from an elderly woman with COVID-19, enrolled during active disease. The CDR3, as DNA: TGTGCCAGCCAATCAGGGTTCACCAATGAGCAGTTCTTC. It is translated as CASQSGFTNEQFF. Filled out from reference TRBV7-2 and TRBJ2-1, the complete variable domain reads GAGVSQSPSNKVTEKGKDVELRCDPISGHTALYWYRQSLGQGLEFLIYFQGNSAPDKSGLPSDRFSAERTGGSVSTLTIQRTQQEDSAVYLCASQSGFTNEQFFGPGTRLTVL.